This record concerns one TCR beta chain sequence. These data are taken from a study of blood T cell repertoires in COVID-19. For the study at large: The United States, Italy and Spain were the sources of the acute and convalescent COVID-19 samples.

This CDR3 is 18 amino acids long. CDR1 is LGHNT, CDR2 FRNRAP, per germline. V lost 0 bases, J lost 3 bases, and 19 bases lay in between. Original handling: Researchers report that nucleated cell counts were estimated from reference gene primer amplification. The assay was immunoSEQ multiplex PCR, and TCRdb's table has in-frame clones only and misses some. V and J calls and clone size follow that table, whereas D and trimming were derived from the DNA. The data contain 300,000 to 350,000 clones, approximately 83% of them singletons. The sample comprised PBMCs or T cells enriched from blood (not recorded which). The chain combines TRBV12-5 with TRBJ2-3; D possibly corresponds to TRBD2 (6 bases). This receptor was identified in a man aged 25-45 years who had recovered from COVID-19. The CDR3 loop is CASGLVQTVGTGTDTQYF. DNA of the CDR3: TGTGCTAGTGGTTTGGTACAGACAGTGGGGACTGGAACAGATACGCAGTATTTT.